This T cell receptor beta chain appears in the sequencing data of a study of T cells in Graves' hyperthyroidism and ophthalmopathy. Blood sampling occurred at first hyperthyroidism diagnosis, ahead of any ophthalmopathy symptoms. PBMCs were collected from an approximately 10 ml volume of fresh peripheral blood. This clonotype was counted many times. TCR beta CDR3 regions were amplified from RNA. The HTBI set primed first-round TCR CDR3 RT-PCR. TCRdb ran MiXCR on the multiplex PCR reads and lists one entry per CDR3 protein. The sample consists of under 300,000 distinct CDR3 sequences, nearly 15% of them appearing once. The CDR3 contains 15 residues. V gave up 4 bases and J gave up 1 base; unmatched junction bases: 5. The germline gives CDR1 KGHDR, CDR2 SFDVKD.

The receptor was derived from a woman aged 50 to 60 with Graves' hyperthyroidism that later progressed to Graves' ophthalmopathy. The chain is built from TRBV24-1 and TRBJ1-1; 7 bases line up with TRBD1. Input material: blood. CDR3: CATSDATGKNTEAFF. The CDR3 DNA is TGTGCCACCAGTGACGCGACAGGGAAGAACACTGAAGCTTTCTTT.